The TCR beta chain described here comes from a study of blood T cell repertoires in COVID-19. The ends were cut back, 1 base at V and 7 bases at J, with 11 bases in the middle. CDR1 is MNHEY and CDR2 is SMNVEV in the germline V gene (reference sequence). CDR3 length equals 15 residues. Original analysis: Estimates of nucleated cell counts were drawn from the amplification of reference gene primers. Sequencing used immunoSEQ multiplex PCR; TCRdb keeps in-frame clones, though not all of them. That table is the source of V, J and clone size, and D and trimming were worked out from the DNA. The sample includes about 220,000 clones, approximately 84% of them seen just once.

J is TRBJ1-6 and V is TRBV27; D possibly corresponds to TRBD1 (6 bases). This TCR derives from a woman aged 55-69 years with acute or convalescent COVID-19. Sequencing was done on a sample of peripheral blood. CDR3 nucleotides: TGTGCCAGCAGTTTATTTTACAGGGCCAATTCACCCCTCCACTTT. Translated, it gives CASSLFYRANSPLHF.